What follows are 16 T cell receptor beta chains derived from one specimen sequenced in a study of regulatory T cells in long-lasting Graves disease. The TCR beta library used iRepertoire HTBI primers with Arm-PCR amplification of CDR3. MiXCR was run by TCRdb on the multiplex PCR reads, yielding one entry per CDR3 protein. Of roughly 510,000 distinct CDR3 sequences in the sample, 15% to 20% were seen once. Time point reported: newly diagnosed GD, antithyroid drugs for less than 3 months. TCR sequences were obtained from RNA taken from PBMCs. These records were also assigned to another study, of T cells in Graves' hyperthyroidism and ophthalmopathy.

This specimen consisted of peripheral blood mononuclear cells (PBMCs), obtained at new diagnosis, from a patient treated with antithyroid drugs. These receptors all come from a young man with Graves disease.

Many counts were recorded for this clonotype. V gene TRBV12-3 or TRBV12-4 combines with J gene TRBJ2-5; D may be TRBD1 (6 bases). The germline V and J ends were trimmed by 3 bases and 5 bases, with 7 bases remaining between them. This CDR3 has 12 residues. The chain's CDR3 is CASSLGAETQYF. CDR3 bases: TGTGCCAGCAGTTTGGGGGCGGAGACCCAGTACTTC.

The gene calls are TRBV20-1 and TRBJ2-4; no clear D gene. This CDR3 is built from 15 residues. Trimming took 0 bases from V and 1 from J, leaving 10 bases between them. Germline CDR1 DFQATT, CDR2 SNEGSKA (reference sequence). CDR3 sequence: CSARDMASAKNIQYF. As DNA, the CDR3 is TGCAGTGCTAGAGATATGGCTAGTGCCAAAAACATTCAGTACTTC.

This clonotype was seen many times. The chain links TRBV3-1 to TRBJ2-3; D is tentatively TRBD1 or TRBD2 (5 bases each). Germline values: CDR1 LGHDT, CDR2 YNNKEL (reference sequence). V was clipped by 4 bases and J by 11 bases, with 10 bases between them. This CDR3 has 11 amino acids. CDR3 amino acids: CASSRDDKQYF. The DNA of the CDR3 is TGTGCCAGCAGCCGGGACGACAAGCAGTATTTT.

This clonotype has a handful of counts. This sequence joins TRBV29-1 and TRBJ1-2; possibly TRBD1 for D (5 bases). In germline, CDR1 is SQVTM, CDR2 ANQGSEA. This CDR3 has 13 amino acids. V dropped 6 bases and J dropped 4 bases, with 15 bases sitting between them. CDR3 nucleotides: TGCAGCGTGGGGACTTTACTCGCCTATGGCTACACCTTC. Amino acid sequence: CSVGTLLAYGYTF.

This clonotype was observed a handful of times. The chain recombines TRBV20-1 with TRBJ2-7, with TRBD2 identical over 14 bases. CDR1 DFQATT and CDR2 SNEGSKA come from the germline V gene (reference sequence). This CDR3 is built from 15 residues. The trim removed 3 bases at V and 7 bases at J, leaving 8 bases unmatched. The CDR3 sequence: CSASPGLAGEGEQYF. In DNA form, the CDR3 reads TGCAGTGCTAGTCCGGGACTAGCGGGAGAAGGGGAGCAGTACTTC.

This clonotype was counted between two and nine times. The V and J genes are TRBV7-9 and TRBJ2-3, with TRBD1 matching 7 bases. This CDR3 is 16 amino acids long. V lost 6 bases to trimming and J lost 1 base; unmatched junction nucleotides: 10. CDR1 SEHNR and CDR2 FQNEAQ come from the germline V gene (reference sequence). The CDR3 DNA is TGTGCCAGCAGGCCCGGCTCCGGGACAGGCACAGATACGCAGTATTTT. Encoded protein: CASRPGSGTGTDTQYF.

This clonotype was observed many times. The rearrangement joins TRBV7-9 to TRBJ2-7; D perhaps matches TRBD2 (6 bases). The CDR3 has 15 amino acids. In germline, CDR1 is SEHNR, CDR2 FQNEAQ (reference sequence). V was trimmed by 6 bases and J by 2 bases, leaving 17 bases between them. The DNA of the CDR3 is TGTGCCAGCAGGACTGGCGGGGAATGGGCCTACGAGCAGTACTTC. Translated: CASRTGGEWAYEQYF. Drawing the rest from reference TRBV7-9 and TRBJ2-7, the complete variable domain is DTGVSQNPRHKITKRGQNVTFRCDPISEHNRLYWYRQTLGQGPEFLTYFQNEAQLEKSRLLSDRFSAERPKGSFSTLEIQRTEQGDSAMYLCASRTGGEWAYEQYFGPGTRLTVT.

This clonotype was counted at least ten times. This rearrangement joins TRBV28 to TRBJ2-7; D might be TRBD1 (6 bases). This CDR3 region has 13 residues. Germline V lookup: CDR1 MDHEN, CDR2 SYDVKM. The V gene lost 5 bases and the J gene lost 2 bases, with 10 bases spanning the gap. CDR3 nucleotide sequence: TGTGCCAGCAGTGGGACAAGGACCTACGAGCAGTACTTC. Translating it yields CASSGTRTYEQYF.

CDR3 sequence: CASRRGTSGTSYEQYF. DNA for the CDR3: TGTGCCAGCAGAAGGGGGACTAGCGGGACCTCCTACGAGCAGTACTTC. This chain uses TRBV28 with TRBJ2-7, with 13 bases aligning to TRBD2. This CDR3 is built from 16 residues. Germline V CDR1 and CDR2: MDHEN, SYDVKM. V lost 6 bases, J lost 0 bases, and 5 bases stayed unmatched. Full variable domain (rest looked up from reference TRBV28 and TRBJ2-7): DVKVTQSSRYLVKRTGEKVFLECVQDMDHENMFWYRQDPGLGLRLIYFSYDVKMKEKGDIPEGYSVSREKKERFSLILESASTNQTSMYLCASRRGTSGTSYEQYFGPGTRLTVT.

The rearrangement joins TRBV13 to TRBJ1-1; 11 bases line up with TRBD1. The CDR3 contains 15 residues. Germline CDR1 reads PRHDT; CDR2 reads FYEKMQ (reference sequence). V dropped 9 bases and J dropped 4; count of bases not matched to a gene: 10. This CDR3 is CASFGTGGRSTEAFF. In DNA form, the CDR3 reads TGTGCCAGTTTTGGGACAGGGGGACGGAGCACTGAAGCTTTCTTT.

In its sample, this clonotype was seen many times. The rearrangement links TRBV2 to TRBJ2-2, with D tentatively TRBD2 (5 bases). This CDR3 has 16 residues. The germline V gene has CDR1 SNHLY and CDR2 FYNNEI. Trimming left V 7 bases short and J 1 base short, with 16 bases between. CDR3 bases: TGTGCCAGCATCGCCCCTGAGGGAGAGAACACCGGGGAGCTGTTTTTT. It encodes CASIAPEGENTGELFF.

The J gene is TRBJ2-2, the V gene TRBV5-4, with D possibly TRBD2 on 6 matching bases. V lost 0 bases and J lost 0, with 18 bases in between. CDR1 and CDR2 from the germline V gene are SGHNT and YYREEE (reference sequence). The CDR3 consists of 19 residues. Here the CDR3 DNA reads TGTGCCAGCAGCTTGGATCGGCCGTGGGACTTTACGAACACCGGGGAGCTGTTTTTT. Translating it yields CASSLDRPWDFTNTGELFF.

The rearrangement uses TRBV5-1 and TRBJ2-7; D may correspond to TRBD1 or TRBD2 (5 bases each). The V end was cut by 4 bases, the J end by 6 bases, with 20 bases between. Germline CDR1 SGHRS, CDR2 YFSETQ. The CDR3 totals 15 residues. CDR3 nucleotides: TGCGCCAGCAGCCCCTCGGCAGGGACCCTCGGCGAGCAGTACTTC. Residues: CASSPSAGTLGEQYF.

As regards this clonotype: A much larger clonotype is one base distant, so this may be a read error. The chain links TRBV28 to TRBJ2-3, with TRBD1 matching over 10 bases. The length of the CDR3 is 14 residues. Germline CDR1 is MDHEN and CDR2 is SYDVKM. The V and J ends lost 8 bases and 4 bases, in that order; junction bases with no gene match: 6. The CDR3 is CASPLGQGADTQYF. The CDR3 DNA is TGTGCCAGCCCACTCGGACAGGGGGCAGATACGCAGTATTTT.

At least ten counts were recorded for this clonotype. This chain links TRBV7-9 with TRBJ2-7; TRBD1 might be the D (6 bases). The CDR3 extends over 16 amino acids. Germline V gives CDR1 SEHNR, CDR2 FQNEAQ (reference sequence). V was clipped by 1 base and J by 0 bases, with 13 bases between them. The CDR3 is CASSLGGQRNSYEQYF. CDR3 in DNA: TGTGCCAGCAGCTTAGGCGGACAGAGAAACTCCTACGAGCAGTACTTC.

The gene calls are TRBV13 and TRBJ2-3, with TRBD2 matching over 13 bases. V lost 4 bases and J lost 0; bases outside the gene matches: 7. The CDR3 sequence is 18 residues long. In germline, CDR1 is PRHDT, CDR2 FYEKMQ (reference sequence). CDR3 in DNA: TGTGCCAGCAGCTGGGGGACTAGCGGGGAGGGCAGCACAGATACGCAGTATTTT. Protein product: CASSWGTSGEGSTDTQYF.